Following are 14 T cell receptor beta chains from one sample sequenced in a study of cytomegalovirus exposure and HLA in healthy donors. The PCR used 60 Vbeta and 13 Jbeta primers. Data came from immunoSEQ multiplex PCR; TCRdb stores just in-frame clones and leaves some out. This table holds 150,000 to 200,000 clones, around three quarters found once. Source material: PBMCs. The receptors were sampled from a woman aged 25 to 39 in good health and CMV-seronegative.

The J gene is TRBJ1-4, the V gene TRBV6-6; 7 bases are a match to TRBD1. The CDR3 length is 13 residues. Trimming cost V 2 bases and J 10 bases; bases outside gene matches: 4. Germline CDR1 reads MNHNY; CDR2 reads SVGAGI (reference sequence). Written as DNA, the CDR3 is TGTGCCAGCAGTTACGACAGGGTGGCAAAACTGTTTTTT. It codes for CASSYDRVAKLFF.

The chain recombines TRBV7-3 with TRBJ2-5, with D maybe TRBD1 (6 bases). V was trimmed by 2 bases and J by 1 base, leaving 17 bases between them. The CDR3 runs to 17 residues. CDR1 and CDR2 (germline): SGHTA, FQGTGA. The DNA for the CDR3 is TGTGCCAGCAGCTTAGTCGGTGGGACAAGCCTCCAAGAGACCCAGTACTTC. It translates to CASSLVGGTSLQETQYF.

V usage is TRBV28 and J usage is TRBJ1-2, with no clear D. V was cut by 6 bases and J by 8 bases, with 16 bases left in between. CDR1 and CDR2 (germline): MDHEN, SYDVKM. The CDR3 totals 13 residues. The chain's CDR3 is CASRPGGLEGYTF. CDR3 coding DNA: TGTGCCAGCAGACCAGGAGGTCTCGAAGGCTACACCTTC.

This CDR3 is CASSRRTDYGYTF. Here the CDR3 DNA reads TGTGCCAGTAGTAGAAGGACAGACTATGGCTACACCTTC. This chain links TRBV19 with TRBJ1-2; TRBD1 is a possible D gene (6 bases). The V and J ends lost 4 bases and 3 bases respectively, with 9 bases between them. Germline V gene data show CDR1 as LNHDA and CDR2 as SQIVND (reference sequence). The CDR3 contains 13 residues.

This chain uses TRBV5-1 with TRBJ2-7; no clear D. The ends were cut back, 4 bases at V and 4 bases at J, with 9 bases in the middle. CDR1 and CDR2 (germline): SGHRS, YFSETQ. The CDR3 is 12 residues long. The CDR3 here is CASSHDKYEQYF. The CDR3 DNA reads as TGCGCCAGCAGCCATGACAAATACGAGCAGTACTTC.

Written as DNA, the CDR3 is TGTGCCAGCAGTGAGATTGGACAGTGGGGATATGGCTACACCTTC. Protein: CASSEIGQWGYGYTF. The chain recombines TRBV2 with TRBJ1-2, with D possibly being TRBD1 (6 bases). Between the trimmed V and J ends, which lost 3 bases and 5 bases, there was a span of 16 bases. Germline lookup yields CDR1 SNHLY and CDR2 FYNNEI. The CDR3 loop spans 15 amino acids.

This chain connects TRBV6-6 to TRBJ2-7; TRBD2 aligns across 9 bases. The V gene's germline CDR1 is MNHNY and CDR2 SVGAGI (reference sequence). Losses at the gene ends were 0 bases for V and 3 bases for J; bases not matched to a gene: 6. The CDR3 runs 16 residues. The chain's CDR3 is CASSYSSLAGYYEQYF. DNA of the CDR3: TGTGCCAGCAGTTACTCGAGCCTAGCGGGATACTACGAGCAGTACTTC.

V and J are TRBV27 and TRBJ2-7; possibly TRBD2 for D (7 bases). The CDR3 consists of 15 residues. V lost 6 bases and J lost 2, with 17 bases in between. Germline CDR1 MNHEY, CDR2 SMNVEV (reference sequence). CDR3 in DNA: TGTGCCAGCAGCCCTTTGCGGGGGCCGACCTACGAGCAGTACTTC. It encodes CASSPLRGPTYEQYF.

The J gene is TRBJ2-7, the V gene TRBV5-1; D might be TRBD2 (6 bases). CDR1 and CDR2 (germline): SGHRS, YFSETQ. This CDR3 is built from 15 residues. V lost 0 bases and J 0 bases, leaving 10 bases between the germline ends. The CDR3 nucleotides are TGCGCCAGCAGCTTGGGTAGCGGACACTCCTACGAGCAGTACTTC. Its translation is CASSLGSGHSYEQYF. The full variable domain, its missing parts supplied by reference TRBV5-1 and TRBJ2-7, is KAGVTQTPRYLIKTRGQQVTLSCSPISGHRSVSWYQQTPGQGLQFLFEYFSETQRNKGNFPGRFSGRQFSNSRSEMNVSTLELGDSALYLCASSLGSGHSYEQYFGPGTRLTVT.

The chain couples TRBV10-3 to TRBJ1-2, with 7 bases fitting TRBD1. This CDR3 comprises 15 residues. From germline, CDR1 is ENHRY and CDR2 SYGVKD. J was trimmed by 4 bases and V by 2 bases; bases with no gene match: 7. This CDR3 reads CAISEATGESYGYTF. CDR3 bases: TGTGCCATCAGTGAGGCCACAGGGGAAAGCTATGGCTACACCTTC.

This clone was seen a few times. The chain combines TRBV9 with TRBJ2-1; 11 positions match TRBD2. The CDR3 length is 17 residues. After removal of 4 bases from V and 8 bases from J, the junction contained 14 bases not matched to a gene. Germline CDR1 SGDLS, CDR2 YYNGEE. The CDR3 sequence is CASSTGQLAGGGDEQFF. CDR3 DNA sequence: TGTGCCAGCAGCACCGGACAGCTAGCGGGGGGCGGGGATGAGCAGTTCTTC. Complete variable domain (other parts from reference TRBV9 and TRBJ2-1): DSGVTQTPKHLITATGQRVTLRCSPRSGDLSVYWYQQSLDQGLQFLIQYYNGEERAKGNILERFSAQQFPDLHSELNLSSLELGDSALYFCASSTGQLAGGGDEQFFGPGTRLTVL.

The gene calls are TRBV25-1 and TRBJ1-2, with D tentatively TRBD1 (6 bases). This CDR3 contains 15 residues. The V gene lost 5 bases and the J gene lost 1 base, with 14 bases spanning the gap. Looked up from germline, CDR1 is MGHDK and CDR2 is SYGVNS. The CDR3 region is CASSWTETFNYGYTF. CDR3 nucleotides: TGTGCCAGCAGTTGGACAGAAACCTTTAACTATGGCTACACCTTC.

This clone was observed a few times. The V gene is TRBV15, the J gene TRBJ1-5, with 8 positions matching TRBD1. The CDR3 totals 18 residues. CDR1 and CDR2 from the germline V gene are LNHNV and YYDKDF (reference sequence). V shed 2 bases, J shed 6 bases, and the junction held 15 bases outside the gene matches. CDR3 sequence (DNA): TGTGCCACCAGCAGACAACGACTGACCCCAGGGGGCGGTCAGCCCCAGCATTTT. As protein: CATSRQRLTPGGGQPQHF. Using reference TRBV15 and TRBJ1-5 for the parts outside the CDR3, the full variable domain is DAMVIQNPRYQVTQFGKPVTLSCSQTLNHNVMYWYQQKSSQAPKLLFHYYDKDFNNEADTPDNFQSRRPNTSFCFLDIRSPGLGDTAMYLCATSRQRLTPGGGQPQHFGDGTRLSIL.

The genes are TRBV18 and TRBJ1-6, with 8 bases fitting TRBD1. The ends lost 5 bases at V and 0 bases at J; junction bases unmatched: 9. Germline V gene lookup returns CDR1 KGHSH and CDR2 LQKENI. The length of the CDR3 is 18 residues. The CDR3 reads CASSFQGAPSSYNSPLHF. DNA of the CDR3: TGTGCCAGCTCATTTCAGGGGGCGCCTAGCTCCTATAATTCACCCCTCCACTTT. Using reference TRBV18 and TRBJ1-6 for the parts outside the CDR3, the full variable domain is NAGVMQNPRHLVRRRGQEARLRCSPMKGHSHVYWYRQLPEEGLKFMVYLQKENIIDESGMPKERFSAEFPKEGPSILRIQQVVRGDSAAYFCASSFQGAPSSYNSPLHFGNGTRLTVT.